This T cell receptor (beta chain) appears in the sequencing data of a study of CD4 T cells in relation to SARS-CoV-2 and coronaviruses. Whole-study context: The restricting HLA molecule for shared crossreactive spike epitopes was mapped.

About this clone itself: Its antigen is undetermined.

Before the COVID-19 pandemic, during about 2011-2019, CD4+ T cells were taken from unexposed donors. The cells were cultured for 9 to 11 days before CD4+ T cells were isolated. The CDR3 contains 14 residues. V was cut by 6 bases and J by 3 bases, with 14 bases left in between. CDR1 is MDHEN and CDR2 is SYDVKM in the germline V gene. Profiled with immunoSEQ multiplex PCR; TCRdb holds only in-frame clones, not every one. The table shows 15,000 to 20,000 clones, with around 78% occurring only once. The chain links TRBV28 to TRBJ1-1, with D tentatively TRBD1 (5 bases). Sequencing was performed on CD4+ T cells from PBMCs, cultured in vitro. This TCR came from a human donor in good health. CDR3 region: CASSLPPGDTEAFF. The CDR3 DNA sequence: TGTGCCAGCAGCCTGCCTCCGGGGGACACTGAAGCTTTCTTT. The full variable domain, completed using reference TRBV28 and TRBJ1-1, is DVKVTQSSRYLVKRTGEKVFLECVQDMDHENMFWYRQDPGLGLRLIYFSYDVKMKEKGDIPEGYSVSREKKERFSLILESASTNQTSMYLCASSLPPGDTEAFFGQGTRLTVV.